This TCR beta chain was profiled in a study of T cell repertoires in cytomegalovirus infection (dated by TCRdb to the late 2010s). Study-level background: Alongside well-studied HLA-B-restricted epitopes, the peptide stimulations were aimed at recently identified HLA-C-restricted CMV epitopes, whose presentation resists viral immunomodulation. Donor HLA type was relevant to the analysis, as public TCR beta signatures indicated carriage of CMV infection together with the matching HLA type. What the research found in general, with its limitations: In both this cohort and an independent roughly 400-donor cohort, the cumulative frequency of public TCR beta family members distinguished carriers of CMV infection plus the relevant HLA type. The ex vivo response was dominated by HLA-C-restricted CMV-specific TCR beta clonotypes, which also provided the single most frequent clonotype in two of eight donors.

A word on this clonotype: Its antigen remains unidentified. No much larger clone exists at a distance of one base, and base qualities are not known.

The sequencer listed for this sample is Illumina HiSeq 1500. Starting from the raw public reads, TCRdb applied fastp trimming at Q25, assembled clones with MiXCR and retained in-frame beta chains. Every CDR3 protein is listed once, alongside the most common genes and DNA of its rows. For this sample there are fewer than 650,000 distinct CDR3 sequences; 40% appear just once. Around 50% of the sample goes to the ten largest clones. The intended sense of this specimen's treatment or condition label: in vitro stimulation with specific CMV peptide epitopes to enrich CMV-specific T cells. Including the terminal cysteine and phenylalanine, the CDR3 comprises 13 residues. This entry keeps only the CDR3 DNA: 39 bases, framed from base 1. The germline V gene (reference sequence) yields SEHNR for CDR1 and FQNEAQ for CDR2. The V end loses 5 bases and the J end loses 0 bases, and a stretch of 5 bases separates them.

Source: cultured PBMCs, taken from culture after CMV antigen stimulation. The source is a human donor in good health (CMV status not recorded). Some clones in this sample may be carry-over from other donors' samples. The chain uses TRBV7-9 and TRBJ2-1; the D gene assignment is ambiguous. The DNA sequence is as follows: TGTGCCAGCAGCCCCGCCTCCTACAATGAGCAGTTCTTC. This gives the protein CASSPASYNEQFF.